This T cell receptor beta chain stems from a study of cytomegalovirus exposure and HLA in healthy donors. This clone was seen a single time. Its antigen is undetermined. Study conclusions and caveats: Earlier analysis looked at TCR beta V segments, and most were productive about 90% or about 30% of the time. Most likely, a cluster of highly shared sequence variants arose as a sequencing artifact. Of the V segments, some could not be distinguished, including TRBV6-2 and TRBV6-3, and were excluded.

The V end was cut by 9 bases, the J end by 7 bases, with 16 bases between. This CDR3 comprises 14 residues. Germline CDR1 is MNHEY and CDR2 is SMNVEV (reference sequence). Primers: 60 Vbeta forward and 13 Jbeta reverse. The data were produced by immunoSEQ multiplex PCR, yet TCRdb's version contains in-frame clones alone and is incomplete. This sample has over 140,000 clones, with around 82% found just once. The sample taken for sequencing was PBMCs. The TCR comes from a man in his forties or fifties in good health and CMV-seronegative. V usage is TRBV27 and J usage is TRBJ1-6; a weak D match, TRBD1 (5 bases). This chain's CDR3 is CASLPIGENSPLHF. The CDR3 bases are TGTGCCAGTCTTCCTATAGGGGAAAATTCACCCCTCCACTTT.